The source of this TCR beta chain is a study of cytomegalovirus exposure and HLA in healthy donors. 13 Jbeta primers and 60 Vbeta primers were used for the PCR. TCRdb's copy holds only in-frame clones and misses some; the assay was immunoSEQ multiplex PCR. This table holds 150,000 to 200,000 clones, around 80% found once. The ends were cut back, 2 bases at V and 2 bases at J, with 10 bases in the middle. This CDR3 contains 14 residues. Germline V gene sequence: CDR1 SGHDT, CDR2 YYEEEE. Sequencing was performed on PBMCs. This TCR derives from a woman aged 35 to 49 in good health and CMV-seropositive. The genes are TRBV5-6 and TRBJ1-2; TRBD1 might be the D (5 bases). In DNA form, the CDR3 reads TGTGCCAGCAGCTTCGGGCAGGGCAACTATGGCTACACCTTC. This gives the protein CASSFGQGNYGYTF.